The 5 T cell receptor beta chains below come from one sample, sequenced in a study of T-cell reconstitution after alpha-beta-depleted transplantation in children. The library targeted TCRbeta and was prepared with unique molecular identifiers. TCRdb called the PCR reads again in MiXCR, with one record for every CDR3 protein. The repertoire has some 520,000 distinct CDR3 sequences, 30% to 35% of them found once; the top ten carry around 2.5%. Sequences were derived from PBMCs from the stem cell graft donor, sampled from the stem cell graft. Receptors originate from a human donor who donated a stem cell graft to a child with aplastic anemia.

V is TRBV6-5 and J is TRBJ2-5, with D maybe TRBD2 (5 bases). The V end was cut by 0 bases, the J end by 6 bases, with 20 bases between. Germline CDR1 and CDR2: MNHEY and SVGAGI. CDR3 length equals 17 residues. The CDR3 nucleotides read TGTGCCAGCAGTTACTCGGATTTAGTGGGAGAGAGAAAGACCCAGTACTTC. Translated, it gives CASSYSDLVGERKTQYF.

There are a few counts of this clonotype. The chain is built from TRBV5-1 and TRBJ2-1; 9 bases are a match to TRBD2. Unmatched junction bases numbered 4, after V lost 2 bases and J lost 4 bases. The CDR3 has 15 amino acids. Germline V gene data show CDR1 as SGHRS and CDR2 as YFSETQ. The CDR3 protein is CASSFGTSQYNEQFF. Here the CDR3 DNA reads TGCGCCAGCAGCTTTGGGACTAGCCAATACAATGAGCAGTTCTTC. Combining the CDR3 with reference TRBV5-1 and TRBJ2-1 gives the whole variable domain KAGVTQTPRYLIKTRGQQVTLSCSPISGHRSVSWYQQTPGQGLQFLFEYFSETQRNKGNFPGRFSGRQFSNSRSEMNVSTLELGDSALYLCASSFGTSQYNEQFFGPGTRLTVL.

The chain recombines TRBV7-3 with TRBJ2-3, with 7 nucleotides matching TRBD2. The V gene's germline CDR1 is SGHTA and CDR2 FQGTGA. Trimming cost V 1 base and J 3 bases; bases outside gene matches: 13. The CDR3 has 18 amino acids. The CDR3 spells CASSLMSSASGGTDTQYF. The CDR3 DNA reads as TGTGCCAGCAGCTTAATGTCGTCGGCTAGCGGCGGGACAGATACGCAGTATTTT.

Here the CDR3 reads CASSSRFAGQFF. The CDR3 DNA sequence: TGTGCCAGCAGTTCCCGGTTTGCTGGGCAGTTCTTC. V gene TRBV28 combines with J gene TRBJ2-1; D is unresolved. The CDR3 is 12 amino acids. The ends were cut back, 4 bases at V and 12 bases at J, with 13 bases in the middle. CDR1 MDHEN and CDR2 SYDVKM come from the germline V gene.

The genes are TRBV6-1 and TRBJ1-2, with D uncertain. This CDR3 is built from 15 residues. Trimming took 5 bases from V and 0 from J, leaving 13 bases between them. Germline V CDR1 and CDR2: MNHNS, SASEGT. The CDR3 region has the DNA TGTGCCAGCAGTCCTTCTCCCGGGGCTAACTATGGCTACACCTTC. Residues: CASSPSPGANYGYTF.